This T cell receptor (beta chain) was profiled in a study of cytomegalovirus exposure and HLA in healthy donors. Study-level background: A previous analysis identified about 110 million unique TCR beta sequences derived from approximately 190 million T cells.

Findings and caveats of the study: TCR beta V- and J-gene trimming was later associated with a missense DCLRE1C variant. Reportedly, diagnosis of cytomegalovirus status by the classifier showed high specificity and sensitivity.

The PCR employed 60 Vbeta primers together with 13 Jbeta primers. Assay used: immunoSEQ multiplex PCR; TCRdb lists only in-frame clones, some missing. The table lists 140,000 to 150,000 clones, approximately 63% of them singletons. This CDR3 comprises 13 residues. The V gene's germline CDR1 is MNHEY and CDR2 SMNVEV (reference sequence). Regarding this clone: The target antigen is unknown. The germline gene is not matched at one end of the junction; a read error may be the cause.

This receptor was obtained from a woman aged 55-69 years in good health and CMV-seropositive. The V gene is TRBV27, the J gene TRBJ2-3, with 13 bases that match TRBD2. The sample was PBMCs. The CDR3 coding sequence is TGTGCCAGCAGGACACTAGCGGGAGGGCCATCTGAATTT. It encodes CASRTLAGGPSEF.